What follows are 14 T cell receptor beta chains derived from one specimen sequenced in a study of cytomegalovirus exposure and HLA in healthy donors. Vbeta (60) and Jbeta (13) primers were used in the PCR. Sequencing used immunoSEQ multiplex PCR; TCRdb keeps in-frame clones, though not all of them. This table holds approximately 110,000 clones, 70% to 80% found once. Sequenced: PBMCs. The receptors come from a man aged 50 to 59 in good health and CMV-seropositive.

The chain uses TRBV25-1 and TRBJ2-3; the D is unclear. CDR3 size: 11 residues. V was clipped by 6 bases and J by 3 bases, with 4 bases between them. Germline CDR1 and CDR2: MGHDK and SYGVNS. CDR3 region: CASRYTDTQYF. The CDR3 nucleotides read TGTGCCAGCAGGTATACAGATACGCAGTATTTT.

This rearrangement joins TRBV5-1 to TRBJ2-5, with a weak D call TRBD1 (5 bases). The CDR3 length is 15 residues. V gave up 4 bases and J gave up 1 base, with 14 bases separating them. Looked up from germline, CDR1 is SGHRS and CDR2 is YFSETQ. CDR3 DNA: TGCGCCAGCAGCCTAAATGGTGGGGCCCAAGAGACCCAGTACTTC. This sequence encodes CASSLNGGAQETQYF.

The chain carries TRBV5-1 and TRBJ2-7; TRBD2 agrees at 13 bases. Germline V gives CDR1 SGHRS, CDR2 YFSETQ. J was trimmed by 0 bases and V by 4 bases; bases with no gene match: 4. The CDR3 length is 16 residues. The CDR3: CASSPRTSGSSYEQYF. The CDR3 DNA reads TGCGCCAGCAGCCCTCGGACTAGCGGGAGCTCCTACGAGCAGTACTTC.

This clone showed up just once. The chain recombines TRBV21-1 with TRBJ2-7; TRBD1, as called in the table, went unchecked against the DNA. TRBV21-1 is shown as a pseudogene. This CDR3 region has 15 residues. The DNA of the CDR3 is TGTGCCAGCAACCAGGGGGAGGAGCGACCCTACGAGCAGTACTTC. Translating gives CASNQGEERPYEQYF.

The chain recombines TRBV9 with TRBJ1-4; D might be TRBD1 (5 bases). Germline CDR1 and CDR2: SGDLS and YYNGEE. V was trimmed by 0 bases and J by 8 bases, leaving 11 bases between them. The length of the CDR3 is 14 residues. CDR3 sequence reads: CASSVARRDEKLFF. CDR3 nucleotide sequence: TGTGCCAGCAGCGTAGCCAGGAGGGACGAAAAACTGTTTTTT.

This clone was found a few times. The V gene is TRBV27, the J gene TRBJ1-4; the match to TRBD1 covers 8 bases. The V gene end was trimmed by 5 bases and the J gene end by 8 bases; junction bases not matched to a gene: 7. CDR3 length: 14 residues. CDR1 MNHEY and CDR2 SMNVEV come from the germline V gene (reference sequence). The CDR3 loop reads CASSADRGNEKLFF. CDR3 nucleotide sequence: TGTGCCAGCAGTGCAGACAGGGGAAACGAAAAACTGTTTTTT.

CDR3: CSVDLTDTQYF. The DNA for the CDR3 is TGCAGCGTTGATCTTACAGATACGCAGTATTTT. The chain employs TRBV29-1 and TRBJ2-3; D uncertain. Germline CDR1 reads SQVTM; CDR2 reads ANQGSEA. Trimming removed 3 bases from V and 3 bases from J, with 4 bases in between. This CDR3 is built from 11 residues.

The CDR3 DNA reads as TGTGCCAGCAGCCCGCCCGGACTTAGCACAGATACGCAGTATTTT. It translates to CASSPPGLSTDTQYF. The genes are TRBV5-4 and TRBJ2-3; a weak D match, TRBD2 (5 bases). The CDR3 covers 15 residues. Trimming left V 4 bases short and J 0 bases short, with 12 bases between. The germline CDR1 and CDR2 sequences are SGHNT and YYREEE (reference sequence).

This chain uses TRBV5-1 with TRBJ2-1; TRBD1 might be the D (6 bases). Germline V gene sequence: CDR1 SGHRS, CDR2 YFSETQ. The V end was cut by 2 bases, the J end by 9 bases, with 18 bases between. The CDR3 has 15 residues. DNA of the CDR3: TGCGCCAGCAGCTTAGCGGCAGGGGTGACAGGTGAGCAGTTCTTC. Translation gives CASSLAAGVTGEQFF.

CDR3 protein: CASSVRNYGYTF. The CDR3 region has the DNA TGTGCCAGCAGCGTTAGAAACTATGGCTACACCTTC. The rearrangement links TRBV9 to TRBJ1-2; D ambiguous. The CDR3 has 12 residues. CDR1 is SGDLS, CDR2 YYNGEE, per germline. Trimming stripped 2 bases from V and 2 bases from J, with 4 bases between.

This chain connects TRBV6-5 to TRBJ2-7, with D maybe TRBD1 (5 bases). CDR1 MNHEY and CDR2 SVGAGI come from the germline V gene. The CDR3 runs 16 residues. V dropped 2 bases and J dropped 0 bases, with 14 bases sitting between them. CDR3 amino acids: CASSYRRGLLSYEQYF. For the CDR3, the DNA is TGTGCCAGCAGTTACAGAAGGGGCCTTCTCTCCTACGAGCAGTACTTC.

The chain is built from TRBV11-2 and TRBJ2-7; 8 positions match TRBD1. Germline trimming cut 5 bases from V and 6 bases from J; bases unmatched to any gene: 3. This CDR3 is built from 12 residues. Germline CDR1 is SGHAT and CDR2 is FQNNGV. The CDR3 sequence: CASSRTGLEQYF. In nucleotides, the CDR3 is TGTGCCAGCAGCCGGACAGGGCTCGAGCAGTACTTC.

V and J are TRBV5-5 and TRBJ1-4; 9 bases are shared with TRBD1. The germline V gene has CDR1 SGHKS and CDR2 YYEKEE (reference sequence). The CDR3 is 16 amino acids. The V gene end was trimmed by 4 bases and the J gene end by 8 bases; junction bases not matched to a gene: 12. This chain's CDR3 is CASSPGQGNTGEKLFF. DNA of the CDR3: TGTGCCAGCAGCCCCGGACAGGGGAATACAGGGGAAAAACTGTTTTTT.

J is TRBJ1-1 and V is TRBV5-4; TRBD1 matches 8 bases. After removal of 3 bases from V and 3 bases from J, the junction contained 7 bases not matched to a gene. Germline-derived CDR1 and CDR2 are SGHNT and YYREEE (reference sequence). The CDR3 extends over 15 amino acids. The DNA of the CDR3 is TGTGCCAGCAGCTACAGACAGGGGAGAGACACTGAAGCTTTCTTT. It translates to CASSYRQGRDTEAFF. Variable domain in full (rest from reference TRBV5-4 and TRBJ1-1): ETGVTQSPTHLIKTRGQQVTLRCSSQSGHNTVSWYQQALGQGPQFIFQYYREEENGRGNFPPRFSGLQFPNYSSELNVNALELDDSALYLCASSYRQGRDTEAFFGQGTRLTVV.